This T cell receptor beta chain emerged from a study of blood T cell repertoires in COVID-19. The method was immunoSEQ multiplex PCR; TCRdb's version includes in-frame clones alone and lacks a portion of them. The sample shows 65,000 to 80,000 clones, approximately 78% of them seen only once. The CDR3 is 13 residues long. The V gene's germline CDR1 is MNHEY and CDR2 SVGAGI. Unmatched junction bases numbered 5, after V lost 5 bases and J lost 5 bases. The origin of this receptor is a human donor in a cohort sampled during active COVID-19. The chain uses TRBV6-5 and TRBJ2-7; 8 bases agree with TRBD1. The sample comprised peripheral blood. CDR3 residues: CASSRTGYHEQYF. CDR3 nucleotide sequence: TGTGCCAGCAGTAGGACAGGGTATCACGAGCAGTACTTC.